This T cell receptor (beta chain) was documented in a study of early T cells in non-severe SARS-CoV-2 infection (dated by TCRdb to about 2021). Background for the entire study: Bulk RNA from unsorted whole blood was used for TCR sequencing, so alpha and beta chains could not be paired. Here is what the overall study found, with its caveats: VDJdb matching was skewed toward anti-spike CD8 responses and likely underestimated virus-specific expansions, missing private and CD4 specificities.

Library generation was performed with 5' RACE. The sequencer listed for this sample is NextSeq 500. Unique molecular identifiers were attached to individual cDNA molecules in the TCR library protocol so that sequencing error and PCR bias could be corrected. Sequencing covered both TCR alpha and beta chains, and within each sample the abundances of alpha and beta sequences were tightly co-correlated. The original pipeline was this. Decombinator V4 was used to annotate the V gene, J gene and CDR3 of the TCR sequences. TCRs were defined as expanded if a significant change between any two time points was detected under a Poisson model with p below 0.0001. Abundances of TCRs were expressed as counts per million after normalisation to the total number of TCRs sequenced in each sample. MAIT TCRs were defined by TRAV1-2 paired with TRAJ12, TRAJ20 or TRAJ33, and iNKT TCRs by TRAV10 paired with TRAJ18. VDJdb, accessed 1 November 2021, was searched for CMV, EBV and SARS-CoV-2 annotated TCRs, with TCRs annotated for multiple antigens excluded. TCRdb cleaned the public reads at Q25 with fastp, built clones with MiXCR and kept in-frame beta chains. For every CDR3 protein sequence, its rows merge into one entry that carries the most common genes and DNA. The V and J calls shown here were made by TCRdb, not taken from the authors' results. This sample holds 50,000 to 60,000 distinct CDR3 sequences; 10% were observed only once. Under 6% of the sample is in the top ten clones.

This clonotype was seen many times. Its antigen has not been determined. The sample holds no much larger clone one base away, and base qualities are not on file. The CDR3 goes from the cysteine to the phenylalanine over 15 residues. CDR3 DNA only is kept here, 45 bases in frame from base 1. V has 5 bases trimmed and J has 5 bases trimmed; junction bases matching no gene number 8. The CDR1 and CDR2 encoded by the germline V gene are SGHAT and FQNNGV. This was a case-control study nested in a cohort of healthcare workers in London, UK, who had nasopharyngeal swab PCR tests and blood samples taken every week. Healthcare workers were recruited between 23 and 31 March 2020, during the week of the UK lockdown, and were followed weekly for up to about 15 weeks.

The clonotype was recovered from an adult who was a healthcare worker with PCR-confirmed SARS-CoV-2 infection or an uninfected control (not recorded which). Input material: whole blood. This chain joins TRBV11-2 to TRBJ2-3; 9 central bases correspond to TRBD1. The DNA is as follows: TGTGCCAGCAGCCCAAGGGACAGGGAAATAGATACGCAGTATTTT. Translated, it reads CASSPRDREIDTQYF.